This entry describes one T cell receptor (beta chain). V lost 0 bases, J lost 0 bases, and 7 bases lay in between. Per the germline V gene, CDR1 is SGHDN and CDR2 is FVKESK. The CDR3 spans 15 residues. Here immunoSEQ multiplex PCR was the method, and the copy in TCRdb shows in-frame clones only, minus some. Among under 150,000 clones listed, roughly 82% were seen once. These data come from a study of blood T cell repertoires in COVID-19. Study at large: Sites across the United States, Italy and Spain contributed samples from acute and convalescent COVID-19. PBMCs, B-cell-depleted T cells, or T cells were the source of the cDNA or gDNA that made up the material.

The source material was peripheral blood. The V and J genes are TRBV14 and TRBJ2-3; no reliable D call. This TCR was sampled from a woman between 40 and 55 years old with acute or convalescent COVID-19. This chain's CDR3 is CASSQELTSTDTQYF. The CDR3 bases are TGTGCCAGCAGCCAAGAACTCACTAGCACAGATACGCAGTATTTT.